Included here is one TCR beta chain sequence, with context. It lacks a known antigen. Base qualities are missing; no much larger clone stands one base away. These data belong to a study of cytomegalovirus exposure and HLA in healthy donors listed by TCRdb under 2017. Study-level background: The 666 repertoires of the first cohort and the roughly 110 validation repertoires were produced on the same platform, according to a later analysis. In addition to the first cohort of roughly 700 subjects, a separate validation cohort of about 120 different subjects was used. The study aimed to test whether signatures of past pathogen exposure could be identified by cataloging public T cell receptors. High-throughput TCR immunosequencing, statistical association of individual TCRs with disease status, and machine learning were combined to predict cytomegalovirus infection status. General findings and caveats noted by the study authors: In a later analysis, TCRs clustered in the first cohort were found to also tend to co-occur in the approximately 110 validation repertoires, with 85% to 95% of cluster scores above 0. In the study, roughly 160 TCR beta chains were listed as associated with cytomegalovirus. Across donors, most TCR sequences were observed very rarely, whereas some public TCRs were present in many individuals. A few of the identified cytomegalovirus-associated TCR beta chains were confirmed in vitro to be specific for cytomegalovirus antigens. The authors suggested that the approach could potentially be extended to other disease states and immunological phenotypes. In both the original and validation cohorts, the classifier was reported to diagnose cytomegalovirus status with high specificity and sensitivity. A later analysis lacked HLA typing for the validation cohort, so it scored co-occurrence in that cohort across all 110 or so repertoires.

From its cysteine to its phenylalanine, the CDR3 spans 16 amino acids. The retained sequence is limited to the CDR3, 48 bases, with the frame set at the first base. Here V drops 0 bases and J drops 5 bases, and the junction holds 4 bases not matched to any gene. Reading the germline V gene gives CDR1 LGHNA and CDR2 YNFKEQ. Libraries came from the immunoSEQ multiplex PCR assay. The paper's processing steps were these. A statistical classification framework was built for diagnosing cytomegalovirus status from the catalog of TCR beta chain sequences. TCRdb limited this immuneACCESS table to in-frame rearrangements with V and J called. A share of clones is missing; checked studies link under half to unresolved V genes, and the rest is unexplained. V and J calls and clone size are copied from that table; D and trimming were computed from the DNA. For this sample there are about 140,000 clones; 70% to 90% appear just once. The top ten constitute approximately 7.5% of the sample.

Donors formed part of the validation cohort, which comprised about 120 subjects and was distinct from the first cohort of 550 to 850 subjects. The material sequenced was PBMCs. The chain couples TRBV4-2 to TRBJ1-5; TRBD1 lines up with 10 middle nucleotides. The source of this sequence is a woman younger than 35 in good health and CMV-seropositive. CDR3 sequence: CASSQEDRGTDQPQHF. The DNA sequence is given as TGTGCCAGCAGCCAAGAGGACAGGGGGACGGATCAGCCCCAGCATTTT.